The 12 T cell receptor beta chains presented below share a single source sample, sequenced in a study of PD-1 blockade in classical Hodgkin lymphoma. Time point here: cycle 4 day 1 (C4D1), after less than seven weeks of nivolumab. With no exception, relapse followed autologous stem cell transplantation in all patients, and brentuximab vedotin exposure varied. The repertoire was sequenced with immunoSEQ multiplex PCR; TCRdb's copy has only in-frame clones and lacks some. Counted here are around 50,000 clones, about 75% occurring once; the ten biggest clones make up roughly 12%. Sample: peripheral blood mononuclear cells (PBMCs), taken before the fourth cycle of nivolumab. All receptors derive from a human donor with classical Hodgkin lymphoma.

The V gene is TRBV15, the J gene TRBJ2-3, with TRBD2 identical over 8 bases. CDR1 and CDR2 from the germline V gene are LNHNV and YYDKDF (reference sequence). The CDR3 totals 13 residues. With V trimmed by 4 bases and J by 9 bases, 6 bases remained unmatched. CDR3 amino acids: CATSTHGGGTQYF. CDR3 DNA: TGTGCCACCAGCACCCACGGGGGGGGGACGCAGTATTTT. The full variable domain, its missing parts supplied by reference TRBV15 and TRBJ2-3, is DAMVIQNPRYQVTQFGKPVTLSCSQTLNHNVMYWYQQKSSQAPKLLFHYYDKDFNNEADTPDNFQSRRPNTSFCFLDIRSPGLGDTAMYLCATSTHGGGTQYFGPGTRLTVL.

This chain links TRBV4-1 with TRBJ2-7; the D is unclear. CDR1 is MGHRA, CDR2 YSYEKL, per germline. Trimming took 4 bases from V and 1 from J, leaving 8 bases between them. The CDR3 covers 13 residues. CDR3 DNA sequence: TGCGCCAGCAGCCGGTCAGAGTCCTACGAGCAGTACTTC. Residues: CASSRSESYEQYF.

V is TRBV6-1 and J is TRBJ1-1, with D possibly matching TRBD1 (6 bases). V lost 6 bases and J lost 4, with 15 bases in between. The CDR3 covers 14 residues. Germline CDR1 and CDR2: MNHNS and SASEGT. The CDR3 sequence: CASSARGVSTEAFF. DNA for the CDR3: TGTGCCAGCAGCGCCAGGGGAGTGAGCACTGAAGCTTTCTTT.

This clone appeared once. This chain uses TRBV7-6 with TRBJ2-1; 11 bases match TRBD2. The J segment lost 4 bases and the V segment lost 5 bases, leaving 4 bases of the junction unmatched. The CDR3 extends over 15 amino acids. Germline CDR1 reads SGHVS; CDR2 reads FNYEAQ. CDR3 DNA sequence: TGTGCCAGCAGCACGGGACTAGCGGATTACAATGAGCAGTTCTTC. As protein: CASSTGLADYNEQFF.

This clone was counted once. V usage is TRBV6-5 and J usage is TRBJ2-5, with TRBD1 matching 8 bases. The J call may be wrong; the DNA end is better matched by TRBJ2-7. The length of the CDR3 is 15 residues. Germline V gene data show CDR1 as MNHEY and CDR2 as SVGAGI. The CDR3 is CANSVPGTGQYEQYF. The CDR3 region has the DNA TGTGCCAACTCCGTCCCCGGGACAGGCCAGTACGAGCAGTACTTC.

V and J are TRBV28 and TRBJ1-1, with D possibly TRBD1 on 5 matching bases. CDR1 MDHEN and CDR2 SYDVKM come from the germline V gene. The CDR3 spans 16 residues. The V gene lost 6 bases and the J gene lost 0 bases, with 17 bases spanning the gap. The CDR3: CASSPLWDFMNTEAFF. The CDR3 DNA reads TGTGCCAGCAGCCCCCTCTGGGACTTCATGAACACTGAAGCTTTCTTT.

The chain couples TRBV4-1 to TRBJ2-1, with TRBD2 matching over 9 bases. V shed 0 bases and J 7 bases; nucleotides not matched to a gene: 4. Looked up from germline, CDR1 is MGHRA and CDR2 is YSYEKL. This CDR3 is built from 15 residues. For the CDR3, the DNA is TGCGCCAGCAGCCAAGAGTACGCGGGGGGGAATGAGCAGTTCTTC. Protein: CASSQEYAGGNEQFF.

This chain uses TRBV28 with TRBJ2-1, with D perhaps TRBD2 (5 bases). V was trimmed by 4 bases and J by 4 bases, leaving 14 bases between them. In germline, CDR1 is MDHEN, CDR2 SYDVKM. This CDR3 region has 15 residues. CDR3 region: CASSSTTKWYNEQFF. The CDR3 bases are TGTGCCAGCAGTTCGACTACCAAGTGGTACAATGAGCAGTTCTTC.

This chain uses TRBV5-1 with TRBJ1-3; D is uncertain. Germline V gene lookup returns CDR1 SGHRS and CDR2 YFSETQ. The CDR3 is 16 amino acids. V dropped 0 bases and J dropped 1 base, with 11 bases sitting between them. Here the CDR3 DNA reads TGCGCCAGCAGCTTGGAAGGAATCGGTTCTGGAAACACCATATATTTT. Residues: CASSLEGIGSGNTIYF.

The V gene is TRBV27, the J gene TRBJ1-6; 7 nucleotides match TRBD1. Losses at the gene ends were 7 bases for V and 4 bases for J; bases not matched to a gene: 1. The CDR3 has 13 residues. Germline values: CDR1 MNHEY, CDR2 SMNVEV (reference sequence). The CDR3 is CASKQGYNSPLHF. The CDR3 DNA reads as TGTGCCAGCAAACAGGGGTATAATTCACCCCTCCACTTT.

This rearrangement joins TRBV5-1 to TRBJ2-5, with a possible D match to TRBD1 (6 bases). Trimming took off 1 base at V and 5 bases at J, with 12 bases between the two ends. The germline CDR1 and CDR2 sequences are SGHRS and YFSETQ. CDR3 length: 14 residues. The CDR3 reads CASSLNWGLETQYF. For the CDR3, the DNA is TGCGCCAGCAGCTTGAATTGGGGGCTTGAGACCCAGTACTTC.

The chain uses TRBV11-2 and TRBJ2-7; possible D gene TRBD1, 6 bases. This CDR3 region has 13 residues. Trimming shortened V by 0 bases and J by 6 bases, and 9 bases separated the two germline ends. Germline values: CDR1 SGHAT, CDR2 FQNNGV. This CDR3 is CASSLEQGLEQYF. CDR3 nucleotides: TGTGCCAGCAGCTTAGAACAGGGTCTCGAGCAGTACTTC.